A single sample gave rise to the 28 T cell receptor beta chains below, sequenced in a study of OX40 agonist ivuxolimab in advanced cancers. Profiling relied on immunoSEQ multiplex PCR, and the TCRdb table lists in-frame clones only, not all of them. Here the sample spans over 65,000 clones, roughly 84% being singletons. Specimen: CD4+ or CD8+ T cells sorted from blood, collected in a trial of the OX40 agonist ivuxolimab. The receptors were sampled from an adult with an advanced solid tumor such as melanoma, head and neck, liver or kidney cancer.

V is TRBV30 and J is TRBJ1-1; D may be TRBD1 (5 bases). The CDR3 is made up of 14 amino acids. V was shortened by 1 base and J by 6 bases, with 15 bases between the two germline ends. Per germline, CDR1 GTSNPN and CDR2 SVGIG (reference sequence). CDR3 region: CAWSGGRENSEAFF. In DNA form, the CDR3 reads TGTGCCTGGAGTGGGGGGAGGGAAAATTCTGAAGCTTTCTTT.

The CDR3 DNA reads as TGTGCCAGCAGTCGGGCGACGGGGGCTAACGAGCAGTACTTC. This translates into CASSRATGANEQYF. The V gene is TRBV6-6, the J gene TRBJ2-7, with D perhaps matching TRBD1 or TRBD2 (6 bases each). Per germline, CDR1 MNHNY and CDR2 SVGAGI (reference sequence). V was cut by 5 bases and J by 5 bases, with 16 bases left in between. CDR3 length: 14 residues.

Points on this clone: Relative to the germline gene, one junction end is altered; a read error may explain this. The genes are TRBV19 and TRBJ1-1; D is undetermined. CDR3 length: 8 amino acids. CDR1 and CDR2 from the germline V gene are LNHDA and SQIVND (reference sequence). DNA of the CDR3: TGTGCCAGTGGTACGGGCGACTTT. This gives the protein CASGTGDF.

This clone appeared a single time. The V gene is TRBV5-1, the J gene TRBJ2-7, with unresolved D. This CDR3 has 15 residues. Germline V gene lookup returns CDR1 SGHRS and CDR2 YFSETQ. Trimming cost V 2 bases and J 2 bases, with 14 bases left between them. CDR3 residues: CASSFDNAETYEQYF. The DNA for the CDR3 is TGCGCCAGCAGCTTCGATAACGCGGAGACCTACGAGCAGTACTTC.

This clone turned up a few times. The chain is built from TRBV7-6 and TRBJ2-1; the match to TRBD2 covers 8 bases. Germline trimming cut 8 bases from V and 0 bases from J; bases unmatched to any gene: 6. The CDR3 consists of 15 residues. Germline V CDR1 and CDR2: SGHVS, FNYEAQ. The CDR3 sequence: CASRKRESSYNEQFF. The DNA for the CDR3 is TGTGCCAGCCGTAAGCGGGAGAGCTCCTACAATGAGCAGTTCTTC.

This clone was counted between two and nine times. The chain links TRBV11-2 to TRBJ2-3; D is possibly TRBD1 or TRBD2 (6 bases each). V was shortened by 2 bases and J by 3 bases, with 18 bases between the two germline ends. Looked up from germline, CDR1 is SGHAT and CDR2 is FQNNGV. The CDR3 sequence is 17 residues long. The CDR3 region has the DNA TGTGCCAGCAGCTTATCGGGGGCTCAGGGGAGTACAGATACGCAGTATTTT. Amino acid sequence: CASSLSGAQGSTDTQYF.

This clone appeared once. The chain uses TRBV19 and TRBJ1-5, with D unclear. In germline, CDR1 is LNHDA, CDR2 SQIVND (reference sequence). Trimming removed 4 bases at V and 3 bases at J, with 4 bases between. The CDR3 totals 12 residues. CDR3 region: CASSRHNQPQHF. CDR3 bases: TGTGCCAGTAGTAGACACAATCAGCCCCAGCATTTT. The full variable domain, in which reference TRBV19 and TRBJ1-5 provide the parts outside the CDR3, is DGGITQSPKYLFRKEGQNVTLSCEQNLNHDAMYWYRQDPGQGLRLIYYSQIVNDFQKGDIAEGYSVSREKKESFPLTVTSAQKNPTAFYLCASSRHNQPQHFGDGTRLSIL.

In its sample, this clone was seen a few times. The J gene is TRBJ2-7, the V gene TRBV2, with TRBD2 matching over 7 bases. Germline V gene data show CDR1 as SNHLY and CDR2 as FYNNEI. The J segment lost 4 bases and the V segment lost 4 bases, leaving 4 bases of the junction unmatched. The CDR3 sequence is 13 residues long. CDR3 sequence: CASSVAGVYEQYF. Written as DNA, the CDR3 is TGTGCCAGCAGTGTCGCGGGGGTATACGAGCAGTACTTC. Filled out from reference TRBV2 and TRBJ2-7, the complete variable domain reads EPEVTQTPSHQVTQMGQEVILRCVPISNHLYFYWYRQILGQKVEFLVSFYNNEISEKSEIFDDQFSVERPDGSNFTLKIRSTKLEDSAMYFCASSVAGVYEQYFGPGTRLTVT.

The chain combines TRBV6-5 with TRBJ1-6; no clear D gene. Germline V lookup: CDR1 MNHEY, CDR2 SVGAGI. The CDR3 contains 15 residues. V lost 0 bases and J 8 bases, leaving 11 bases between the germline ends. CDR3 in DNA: TGTGCCAGCAGTTACTCGCCGGGCCAGGATTCACCCCTCCACTTT. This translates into CASSYSPGQDSPLHF.

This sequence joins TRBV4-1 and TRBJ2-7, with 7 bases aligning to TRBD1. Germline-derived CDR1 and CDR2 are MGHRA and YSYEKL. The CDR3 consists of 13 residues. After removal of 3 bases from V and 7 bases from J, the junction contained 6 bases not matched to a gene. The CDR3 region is CASSQPDREEQYF. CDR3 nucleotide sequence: TGCGCCAGCAGCCAGCCCGACAGGGAGGAGCAGTACTTC.

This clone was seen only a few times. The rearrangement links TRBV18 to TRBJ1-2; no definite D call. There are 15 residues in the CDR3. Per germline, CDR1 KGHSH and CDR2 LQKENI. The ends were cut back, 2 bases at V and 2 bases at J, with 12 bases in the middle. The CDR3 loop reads CASSPEVTGNYGYTF. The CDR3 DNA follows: TGTGCCAGCTCACCAGAGGTGACGGGCAACTATGGCTACACCTTC.

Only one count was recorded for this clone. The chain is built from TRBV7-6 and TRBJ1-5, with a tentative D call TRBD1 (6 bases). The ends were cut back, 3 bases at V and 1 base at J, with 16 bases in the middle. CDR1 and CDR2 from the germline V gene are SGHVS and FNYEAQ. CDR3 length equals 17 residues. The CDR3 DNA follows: TGTGCCAGCAGCTTGATCCCAGATGGGGGCAGCAATCAGCCCCAGCATTTT. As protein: CASSLIPDGGSNQPQHF.

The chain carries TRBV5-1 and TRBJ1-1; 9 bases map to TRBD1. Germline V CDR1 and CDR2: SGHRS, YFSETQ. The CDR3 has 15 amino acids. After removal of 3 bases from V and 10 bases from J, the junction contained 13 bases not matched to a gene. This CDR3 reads CASSSTGGLRSGAFF. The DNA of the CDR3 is TGCGCCAGCAGCTCGACAGGGGGTTTGCGTTCGGGAGCTTTCTTT. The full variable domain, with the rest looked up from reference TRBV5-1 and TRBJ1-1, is KAGVTQTPRYLIKTRGQQVTLSCSPISGHRSVSWYQQTPGQGLQFLFEYFSETQRNKGNFPGRFSGRQFSNSRSEMNVSTLELGDSALYLCASSSTGGLRSGAFFGQGTRLTVV.

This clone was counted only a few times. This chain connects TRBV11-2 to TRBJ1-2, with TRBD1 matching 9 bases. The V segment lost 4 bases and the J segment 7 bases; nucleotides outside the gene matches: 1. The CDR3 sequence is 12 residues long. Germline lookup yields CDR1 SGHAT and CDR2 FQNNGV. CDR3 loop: CASSSDRGGYTF. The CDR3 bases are TGTGCCAGCAGCTCGGACAGGGGTGGCTACACCTTC.

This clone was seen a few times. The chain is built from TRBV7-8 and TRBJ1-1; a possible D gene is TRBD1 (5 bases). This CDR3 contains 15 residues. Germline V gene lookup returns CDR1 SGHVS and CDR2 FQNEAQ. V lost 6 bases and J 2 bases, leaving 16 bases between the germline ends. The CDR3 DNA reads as TGTGCCAGCAGTCCAGGGAGGGTTGGCAACACTGAAGCTTTCTTT. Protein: CASSPGRVGNTEAFF.

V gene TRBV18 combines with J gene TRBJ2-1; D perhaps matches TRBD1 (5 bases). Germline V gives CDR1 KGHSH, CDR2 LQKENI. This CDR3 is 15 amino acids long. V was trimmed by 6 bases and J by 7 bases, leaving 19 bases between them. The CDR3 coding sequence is TGTGCCAGCTCCCCTCGGGTGCAGGGTAAGAATGAGCAGTTCTTC. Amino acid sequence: CASSPRVQGKNEQFF.

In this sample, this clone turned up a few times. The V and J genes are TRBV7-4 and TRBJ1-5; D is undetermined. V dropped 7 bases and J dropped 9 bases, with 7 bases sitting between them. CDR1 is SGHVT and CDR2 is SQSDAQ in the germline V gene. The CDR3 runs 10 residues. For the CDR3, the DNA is TGTGCCAGCAACTTTCGGCCCCAGCATTTT. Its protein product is CASNFRPQHF.

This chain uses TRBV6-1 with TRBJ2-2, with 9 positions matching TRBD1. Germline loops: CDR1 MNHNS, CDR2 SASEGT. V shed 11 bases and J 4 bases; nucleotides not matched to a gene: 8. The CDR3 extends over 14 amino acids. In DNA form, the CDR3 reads TGTGCCTCACGCAGGGGACAGGGCACCGGGGAGCTGTTTTTT. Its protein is CASRRGQGTGELFF.

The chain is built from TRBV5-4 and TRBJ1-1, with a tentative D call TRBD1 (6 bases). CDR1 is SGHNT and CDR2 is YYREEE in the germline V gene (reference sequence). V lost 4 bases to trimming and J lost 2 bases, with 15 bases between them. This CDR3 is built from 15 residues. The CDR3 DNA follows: TGTGCCAGCAGCCTAGGGGGGGCGCGTAACACTGAAGCTTTCTTT. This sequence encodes CASSLGGARNTEAFF. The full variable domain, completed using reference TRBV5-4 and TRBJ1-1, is ETGVTQSPTHLIKTRGQQVTLRCSSQSGHNTVSWYQQALGQGPQFIFQYYREEENGRGNFPPRFSGLQFPNYSSELNVNALELDDSALYLCASSLGGARNTEAFFGQGTRLTVV.

The CDR3 is CASSSGLAETQYF. CDR3 nucleotide sequence: TGTGCCAGCAGCTCAGGGTTGGCAGAGACCCAGTACTTC. The chain recombines TRBV5-5 with TRBJ2-5; D is possibly TRBD1 (5 bases). Trimming shortened V by 3 bases and J by 4 bases, and 10 bases separated the two germline ends. Germline CDR1 and CDR2: SGHKS and YYEKEE (reference sequence). This CDR3 has 13 residues.

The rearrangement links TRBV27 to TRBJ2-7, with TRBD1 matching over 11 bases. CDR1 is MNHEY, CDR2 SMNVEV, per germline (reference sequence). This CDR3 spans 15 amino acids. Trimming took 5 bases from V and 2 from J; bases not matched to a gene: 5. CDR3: CASSLPGQGAYEQYF. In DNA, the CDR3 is TGTGCCAGCAGTCTCCCGGGACAGGGGGCCTACGAGCAGTACTTC.

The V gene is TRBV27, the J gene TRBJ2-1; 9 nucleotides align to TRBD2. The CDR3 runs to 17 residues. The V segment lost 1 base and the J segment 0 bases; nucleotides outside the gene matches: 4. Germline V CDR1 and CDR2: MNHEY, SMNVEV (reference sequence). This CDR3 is CASSLWVSGSSYNEQFF. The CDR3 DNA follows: TGTGCCAGCAGTTTATGGGTTAGCGGGAGCTCCTACAATGAGCAGTTCTTC.

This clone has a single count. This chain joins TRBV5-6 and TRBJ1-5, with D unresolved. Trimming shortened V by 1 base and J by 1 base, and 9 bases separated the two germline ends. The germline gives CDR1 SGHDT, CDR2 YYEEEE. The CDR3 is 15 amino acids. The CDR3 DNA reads TGTGCCAGCAGCTTGAAACAGCTGAGCAATCAGCCCCAGCATTTT. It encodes CASSLKQLSNQPQHF.

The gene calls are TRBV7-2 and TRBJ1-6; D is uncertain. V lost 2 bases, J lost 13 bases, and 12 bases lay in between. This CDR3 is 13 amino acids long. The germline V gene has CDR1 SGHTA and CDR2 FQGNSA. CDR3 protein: CASSLSRVSPLHF. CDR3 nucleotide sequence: TGTGCCAGCAGCTTATCGCGGGTCTCGCCCCTCCACTTT. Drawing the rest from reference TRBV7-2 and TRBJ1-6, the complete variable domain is GAGVSQSPSNKVTEKGKDVELRCDPISGHTALYWYRQSLGQGLEFLIYFQGNSAPDKSGLPSDRFSAERTGGSVSTLTIQRTQQEDSAVYLCASSLSRVSPLHFGNGTRLTVT.

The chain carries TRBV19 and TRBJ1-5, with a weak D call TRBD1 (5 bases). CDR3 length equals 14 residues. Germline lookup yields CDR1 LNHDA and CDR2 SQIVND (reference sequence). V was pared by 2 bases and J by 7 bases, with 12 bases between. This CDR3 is CASSITGARQPQHF. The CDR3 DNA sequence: TGTGCCAGTAGTATAACCGGGGCTAGACAGCCCCAGCATTTT. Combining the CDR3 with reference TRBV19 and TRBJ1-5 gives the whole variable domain DGGITQSPKYLFRKEGQNVTLSCEQNLNHDAMYWYRQDPGQGLRLIYYSQIVNDFQKGDIAEGYSVSREKKESFPLTVTSAQKNPTAFYLCASSITGARQPQHFGDGTRLSIL.

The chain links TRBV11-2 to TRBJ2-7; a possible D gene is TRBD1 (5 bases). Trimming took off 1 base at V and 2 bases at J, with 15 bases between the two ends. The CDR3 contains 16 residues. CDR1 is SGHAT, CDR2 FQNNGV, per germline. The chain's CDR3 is CASSLGGGLETYEQYF. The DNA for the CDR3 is TGTGCCAGCAGCTTAGGGGGCGGATTGGAAACCTACGAGCAGTACTTC. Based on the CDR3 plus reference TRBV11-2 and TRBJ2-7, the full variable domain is EAGVAQSPRYKIIEKRQSVAFWCNPISGHATLYWYQQILGQGPKLLIQFQNNGVVDDSQLPKDRFSAERLKGVDSTLKIQPAKLEDSAVYLCASSLGGGLETYEQYFGPGTRLTVT.

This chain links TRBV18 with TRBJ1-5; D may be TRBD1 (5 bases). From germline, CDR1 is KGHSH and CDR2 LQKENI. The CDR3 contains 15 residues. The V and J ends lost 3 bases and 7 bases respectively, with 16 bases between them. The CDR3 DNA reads TGTGCCAGCTCACCGATGGCGGGGGAAGGGCAGCCCCAGCATTTT. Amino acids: CASSPMAGEGQPQHF.

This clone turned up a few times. The CDR3 loop reads CASSSTSGRPYEQYF. Written as DNA, the CDR3 is TGTGCCAGCAGCTCCACTAGCGGGAGGCCCTACGAGCAGTACTTC. V gene TRBV5-6 combines with J gene TRBJ2-7; TRBD2 aligns across 12 bases. CDR1 and CDR2 (germline): SGHDT, YYEEEE. This CDR3 has 15 amino acids. Trimming took 3 bases from V and 2 from J; bases not matched to a gene: 3.